One and the same sample provided the 25 T cell receptor beta chains below, sequenced in a study of cytomegalovirus exposure and HLA in healthy donors (dated by TCRdb to 2015 to 2018). The library was built by means of the immunoSEQ multiplex PCR assay. For the multiplex PCR, a mixture combining 60 forward primers for TCR Vbeta segments and 13 reverse primers for TCR Jbeta segments was used. Entries here come from immuneACCESS through TCRdb and include only in-frame sequences with V and J called. Some clones fail to appear in such tables; in the studies checked, an unresolved V gene covers under half of the shortfall, and the cause of the remainder is unknown. The table for this sample lists about 96,000 clones; 64% of them were counted only once. Roughly 3.2% of the sample is held by the ten biggest clonotypes. The specimen sequenced was PBMCs. These receptors were collected from a man between 60 and 75 years old in good health and CMV-seronegative.

This clone was seen just once. This chain links TRBV5-4 with TRBJ2-1; TRBD2 matches 16 bases. Germline V CDR1 and CDR2: SGHNT, YYREEE (reference sequence). CDR3 length: 19 amino acids. V was pared by 4 bases and J by 7 bases, with 14 bases of the junction left unmatched. The CDR3 loop is CASSPPGLAGGLVVNEQFF. CDR3 nucleotides: TGTGCCAGCAGCCCTCCGGGACTAGCGGGAGGGCTTGTGGTTAATGAGCAGTTCTTC.

There are many counts of this clone. The V call is TRBV10-2, the J call TRBJ2-7; D is uncertain. The CDR3 consists of 15 residues. From germline, CDR1 is WSHSY and CDR2 SAAADI. Trimming stripped 0 bases from V and 3 bases from J, with 12 bases between. CDR3 nucleotides: TGCGCCAGCAGTGAGTCCGAGCCTACGTACTACGAGCAGTACTTC. This encodes CASSESEPTYYEQYF.

Notes on this clone: Germline is not matched at one junction end, which may reflect a read error. The chain combines TRBV5-1 with TRBJ2-2; D perhaps matches TRBD2 (5 bases). The CDR3 is 15 amino acids. Germline loops: CDR1 SGHRS, CDR2 YFSETQ. CDR3 loop: CASSFTLGNTGELFF. DNA for the CDR3: TGCGCCAGCAGCTTTACATTGGGAAACACCGGGGAGCTGTTTTTC.

The chain carries TRBV27 and TRBJ2-7, with 7 nucleotides matching TRBD2. Trimming removed 2 bases from V and 3 bases from J; junction bases left unmatched: 7. Germline CDR1 is MNHEY and CDR2 is SMNVEV (reference sequence). The CDR3 consists of 15 residues. The DNA of the CDR3 is TGTGCCAGCAGTTTAATGGGCGGGAGTATCTACGAGCAGTACTTC. It specifies CASSLMGGSIYEQYF.

The gene calls are TRBV4-2 and TRBJ2-7; 9 bases map to TRBD1. Germline assignment: CDR1 LGHNA and CDR2 YNFKEQ. This CDR3 is built from 17 residues. V lost 1 base to trimming and J lost 0 bases; unmatched junction nucleotides: 7. The chain's CDR3 is CASSQGSGTGLSYEQYF. DNA for the CDR3: TGTGCCAGCAGCCAAGGGTCCGGGACAGGGCTCTCCTACGAGCAGTACTTC.

V gene TRBV7-9 combines with J gene TRBJ1-4; D gene uncertain. The CDR3 runs to 14 residues. Trimming stripped 5 bases from V and 2 bases from J, with 9 bases between. CDR1 and CDR2 (germline): SEHNR, FQNEAQ (reference sequence). The CDR3 region has the DNA TGTGCCAGCAGCCGAGATTCTACTAATGAAAAACTGTTTTTT. Its translation: CASSRDSTNEKLFF.

This clone was counted only a few times. The chain carries TRBV5-5 and TRBJ1-4; 7 bases are a match to TRBD1. V shed 2 bases and J 4 bases; nucleotides not matched to a gene: 8. CDR1 is SGHKS and CDR2 is YYEKEE in the germline V gene (reference sequence). The CDR3 spans 16 residues. As DNA, the CDR3 is TGTGCCAGCAGCTTAGTAACCGGGACAGTTAATGAAAAACTGTTTTTT. It specifies CASSLVTGTVNEKLFF.

The rearrangement links TRBV12-5 to TRBJ2-7; 9 nucleotides line up with TRBD1. Germline CDR1 and CDR2: LGHNT and FRNRAP. The CDR3 is 16 amino acids. With V trimmed by 6 bases and J by 5 bases, 14 bases remained unmatched. The CDR3, as DNA: TGTGCTAGTGGCAGACGTGGGACAGGGACCCTAGACGAGCAGTACTTC. It is translated as CASGRRGTGTLDEQYF. The full variable domain, rest sourced from reference TRBV12-5 and TRBJ2-7, is DARVTQTPRHKVTEMGQEVTMRCQPILGHNTVFWYRQTMMQGLELLAYFRNRAPLDDSGMPKDRFSAEMPDATLATLKIQPSEPRDSAVYFCASGRRGTGTLDEQYFGPGTRLTVT.

This chain links TRBV11-1 with TRBJ2-1, with D possibly matching TRBD2 (7 bases). Germline CDR1 is SGHAT and CDR2 is FQDESV (reference sequence). The ends were cut back, 5 bases at V and 0 bases at J, with 20 bases in the middle. The CDR3 has 18 amino acids. The CDR3 coding sequence is TGTGCCAGCAGCCCCAGAGAGGGGGGAGGGATCTCCTACAATGAGCAGTTCTTC. Protein sequence: CASSPREGGGISYNEQFF.

In DNA form, the CDR3 reads TGCGCCAGCAGCTTGATTTCCGGAGGGGCTGGGGCCAACGTCCTGACTTTC. The encoded protein is CASSLISGGAGANVLTF. The rearrangement joins TRBV5-1 to TRBJ2-6; possible D gene TRBD2, 6 bases. Germline V gene lookup returns CDR1 SGHRS and CDR2 YFSETQ. The CDR3 totals 17 residues. Trimming removed 1 base at V and 2 bases at J, with 13 bases between.

Only one count was recorded for this clone. In DNA, the CDR3 is TGTGCCAGCAGCCAAGTGTGGGTGACTCTAAACACCGGGGAGCTGTTTTTT. This gives the protein CASSQVWVTLNTGELFF. J is TRBJ2-2 and V is TRBV14; D is unresolved. V was cut by 1 base and J by 2 bases, with 14 bases left in between. CDR3 length: 17 residues. Germline CDR1 reads SGHDN; CDR2 reads FVKESK.

V usage is TRBV10-3 and J usage is TRBJ1-2, with 7 bases that match TRBD1. This CDR3 region has 16 residues. With 0 bases clipped from V and 6 bases from J, the junction kept 10 bases outside the gene matches. Per the germline V gene, CDR1 is ENHRY and CDR2 is SYGVKD. The CDR3 DNA is TGTGCCATCAGTGAGTCGAAATCCCAGGGGGATCATGGCTACACCTTC. This codes for CAISESKSQGDHGYTF.

This clone came up a few times. The chain uses TRBV2 and TRBJ2-7; 8 bases match TRBD1. Germline V lookup: CDR1 SNHLY, CDR2 FYNNEI. CDR3 length equals 13 residues. J was trimmed by 7 bases and V by 9 bases; bases with no gene match: 11. CDR3 amino acids: CASSQGEVEEQYF. The CDR3, as DNA: TGTGCCAGTTCACAGGGGGAAGTGGAGGAGCAGTACTTC.

This chain joins TRBV7-6 and TRBJ2-3; 7 positions agree with TRBD1. J gave up 3 bases and V 1 base, and 4 bases lay outside the gene matches. The CDR3 has 15 amino acids. Looked up from germline, CDR1 is SGHVS and CDR2 is FNYEAQ. CDR3 amino acids: CASSLGQGQTDTQYF. The CDR3 DNA sequence: TGTGCCAGCAGCTTAGGACAGGGTCAAACAGATACGCAGTATTTT.

This chain connects TRBV4-1 to TRBJ2-7, with 8 bases identical to TRBD1. V lost 2 bases to trimming and J lost 6 bases; unmatched junction nucleotides: 9. Germline values: CDR1 MGHRA, CDR2 YSYEKL. The length of the CDR3 is 15 residues. In DNA form, the CDR3 reads TGCGCCAGCAGCCAACCCGGACAGGGAAAGGGCGAGCAGTACTTC. This gives the protein CASSQPGQGKGEQYF.

This clone was counted between two and nine times. CDR3 nucleotide sequence: TGTGCCAGCAGTGTCCGACTAGCGGGCATCTACGAGCAGTACTTC. Translation gives CASSVRLAGIYEQYF. The chain has TRBV2 and TRBJ2-7, with 10 bases that match TRBD2. Germline V CDR1 and CDR2: SNHLY, FYNNEI. The CDR3 consists of 15 residues. Trimming removed 4 bases from V and 3 bases from J; junction bases left unmatched: 6.

The chain carries TRBV7-6 and TRBJ2-2; TRBD1 agrees at 7 bases. The CDR3 sequence is 16 residues long. The trim removed 3 bases at V and 0 bases at J, leaving 4 bases unmatched. CDR1 SGHVS and CDR2 FNYEAQ come from the germline V gene. As DNA, the CDR3 is TGTGCCAGCAGCTTTTGGGACAGCCCGAACACCGGGGAGCTGTTTTTT. Encoded protein: CASSFWDSPNTGELFF.

The V call is TRBV2, the J call TRBJ1-2, with D perhaps TRBD1 (5 bases). Trimming left V 7 bases short and J 2 bases short, with 14 bases between. Germline lookup yields CDR1 SNHLY and CDR2 FYNNEI. The CDR3 runs 14 residues. The CDR3 region has the DNA TGTGCCAGCACCCCCCGGGGGGTGAACTATGGCTACACCTTC. This encodes CASTPRGVNYGYTF.

In this sample, this clone turned up a few times. The chain joins TRBV7-6 to TRBJ1-3; D ambiguous. V dropped 5 bases and J dropped 0 bases, with 14 bases sitting between them. Germline lookup yields CDR1 SGHVS and CDR2 FNYEAQ. The CDR3 runs to 16 residues. The CDR3 loop is CASSRTGLNSGNTIYF. CDR3 nucleotides: TGTGCCAGCAGCCGCACCGGACTCAACTCTGGAAACACCATATATTTT.

The chain employs TRBV5-6 and TRBJ2-5, with D possibly TRBD1 on 7 matching bases. V lost 0 bases, J lost 4 bases, and 16 bases lay in between. Germline V gene sequence: CDR1 SGHDT, CDR2 YYEEEE. CDR3 length equals 16 residues. This chain's CDR3 is CASSLAVEGARETQYF. The CDR3 nucleotides are TGTGCCAGCAGCTTGGCCGTGGAGGGGGCTAGAGAGACCCAGTACTTC. The full variable domain, its missing parts supplied by reference TRBV5-6 and TRBJ2-5, is DAGVTQSPTHLIKTRGQQVTLRCSPKSGHDTVSWYQQALGQGPQFIFQYYEEEERQRGNFPDRFSGHQFPNYSSELNVNALLLGDSALYLCASSLAVEGARETQYFGPGTRLLVL.

This chain joins TRBV18 and TRBJ2-7; TRBD1 agrees at 9 bases. Germline loops: CDR1 KGHSH, CDR2 LQKENI. The V and J ends lost 2 bases and 7 bases, in that order; junction bases with no gene match: 3. The CDR3 extends over 13 amino acids. CDR3: CASSPRQGDEQYF. CDR3 DNA sequence: TGTGCCAGCTCACCAAGACAGGGGGATGAGCAGTACTTC.

This clone was detected a few times. This chain links TRBV5-4 with TRBJ2-5; D is uncertain. This CDR3 comprises 14 residues. Between the trimmed V and J ends, which lost 0 bases and 1 base, there was a span of 7 bases. Germline V gene sequence: CDR1 SGHNT, CDR2 YYREEE (reference sequence). The CDR3, as DNA: TGTGCCAGCAGCTTGGCCGGTACCCAAGAGACCCAGTACTTC. It yields the protein CASSLAGTQETQYF.

V usage is TRBV6-1 and J usage is TRBJ2-3; 7 nucleotides match TRBD2. The CDR3 is made up of 16 amino acids. V trimming: 4 bases; J trimming: 4 bases; junction bases outside the gene matches: 11. Looked up from germline, CDR1 is MNHNS and CDR2 is SASEGT. The CDR3 region is CASSVRAGYNADTQYF. CDR3 DNA sequence: TGTGCCAGCAGTGTTAGAGCGGGGTATAACGCAGATACGCAGTATTTT.

This clone was seen a single time. The J gene is TRBJ1-5, the V gene TRBV28; D call uncertain. Looked up from germline, CDR1 is MDHEN and CDR2 is SYDVKM. CDR3 length equals 13 residues. Trimming took off 8 bases at V and 2 bases at J, with 10 bases between the two ends. CDR3 residues: CASVGSGNQPQHF. CDR3 in DNA: TGTGCCAGCGTAGGGAGTGGCAATCAGCCCCAGCATTTT.

This chain joins TRBV5-1 and TRBJ1-1, with TRBD1 as a possible D gene (6 bases). This CDR3 is built from 15 residues. The V gene lost 7 bases and the J gene lost 1 base, with 17 bases spanning the gap. Germline values: CDR1 SGHRS, CDR2 YFSETQ. CDR3 region: CASARGGAGNTEAFF. The CDR3 coding sequence is TGCGCCAGCGCTCGCGGGGGCGCAGGGAACACTGAAGCTTTCTTT.